The clone carrying this T cell receptor beta chain was observed a single time. These data belong to a study of blood T cell repertoires in COVID-19. Sequencing was performed with immunoSEQ multiplex PCR; in TCRdb, only in-frame clones are kept and a portion is missing. Of 88,000 or so clones listed, 85% are singletons. Germline V gene data show CDR1 as SGHRS and CDR2 as YFSETQ. V was cut by 0 bases and J by 3 bases, with 10 bases left in between. The CDR3 extends over 15 amino acids. The origin of this receptor is a man in his sixties with acute or convalescent COVID-19. The sequenced material came from peripheral blood. The rearrangement links TRBV5-1 to TRBJ2-1; possible D gene TRBD2, 6 bases. The CDR3 protein is CASSLDLAVYNEQFF. The CDR3, as DNA: TGCGCCAGCAGCTTGGATTTAGCGGTCTACAATGAGCAGTTCTTC.